These 10 T cell receptor beta chains share one sample of origin, sequenced in a study of cytomegalovirus exposure and HLA in healthy donors. This PCR relied on a set of 60 Vbeta primers and 13 Jbeta primers. Sequencing was performed with immunoSEQ multiplex PCR; in TCRdb, only in-frame clones are kept and a portion is missing. Among around 200,000 clones listed, about 83% were seen once. Sequencing was performed on PBMCs. These TCRs come from a man aged 40-49 years in good health and CMV-seronegative.

Comment on this clone: Compared with germline, one end of the junction differs, possibly owing to a read error. V gene TRBV19 combines with J gene TRBJ1-5, with TRBD1 identical over 9 bases. There are 14 residues in the CDR3. CDR1 is LNHDA, CDR2 SQIVND, per germline (reference sequence). The CDR3 nucleotides read TGTGCCAGTAGTATGGGGGCCCGGGACAGGGTACGTTATTTT. Translated, it gives CASSMGARDRVRYF.

The gene calls are TRBV27 and TRBJ2-7; no definite D call. Trimming shortened V by 6 bases and J by 6 bases, and 18 bases separated the two germline ends. Germline V gene sequence: CDR1 MNHEY, CDR2 SMNVEV (reference sequence). The CDR3 is 14 residues long. The CDR3: CASRFLTTLGEQYF. CDR3 nucleotide sequence: TGTGCCAGCAGATTTCTAACTACACTGGGCGAGCAGTACTTC.

The chain links TRBV27 to TRBJ2-7, with 10 bases that match TRBD2. Germline values: CDR1 MNHEY, CDR2 SMNVEV (reference sequence). The CDR3 runs to 16 residues. Losses at the gene ends were 7 bases for V and 0 bases for J; bases not matched to a gene: 9. DNA for the CDR3: TGTGCCAGCAACCCCTCTAGCGGGGGACCCTCCTACGAGCAGTACTTC. Its protein product is CASNPSSGGPSYEQYF.

The chain couples TRBV10-1 to TRBJ1-1; 9 bases fit TRBD1. The CDR3 totals 14 residues. Germline V lookup: CDR1 WNHNN, CDR2 SYGVQD (reference sequence). The V segment lost 4 bases and the J segment 1 base; nucleotides outside the gene matches: 1. This CDR3 reads CASSGGQGNTEAFF. As DNA, the CDR3 is TGCGCCAGCAGTGGGGGACAGGGGAACACTGAAGCTTTCTTT.

In DNA, the CDR3 is TGTGCCAGCGGGGGGGCTTTTCGCACAGATACGCAGTATTTT. Translation gives CASGGAFRTDTQYF. The J gene is TRBJ2-3, the V gene TRBV7-8, with a tentative D call TRBD2 (7 bases). Trimming removed 8 bases at V and 1 base at J, with 13 bases between. In germline, CDR1 is SGHVS, CDR2 FQNEAQ. This CDR3 is 14 amino acids long.

This chain joins TRBV5-6 and TRBJ2-7; TRBD2 agrees at 11 bases. In germline, CDR1 is SGHDT, CDR2 YYEEEE. J gave up 0 bases and V 4 bases, and 3 bases lay outside the gene matches. This CDR3 has 15 residues. The DNA of the CDR3 is TGTGCCAGCAGCAAAACTAGCGGGAGCTCCTACGAGCAGTACTTC. Protein product: CASSKTSGSSYEQYF.

V usage is TRBV7-2 and J usage is TRBJ2-5, with 9 bases fitting TRBD2. The CDR3 loop spans 15 amino acids. Germline V CDR1 and CDR2: SGHTA, FQGNSA. The junction had 6 bases not matched to a gene; V was cut back by 5 bases and J by 2 bases. The chain's CDR3 is CASSPTSGKQETQYF. DNA for the CDR3: TGTGCCAGCAGCCCGACTAGCGGAAAACAAGAGACCCAGTACTTC.

The rearrangement links TRBV30 to TRBJ1-4, with 10 bases aligning to TRBD1. Germline V gives CDR1 GTSNPN, CDR2 SVGIG (reference sequence). The ends lost 2 bases at V and 8 bases at J; junction bases unmatched: 11. This CDR3 has 16 amino acids. The CDR3 region has the DNA TGTGCCTGGAGTCCCCGACCCGGACAGGGGGAAGAAAAACTGTTTTTT. It translates to CAWSPRPGQGEEKLFF.

V and J are TRBV6-5 and TRBJ2-5; 8 bases agree with TRBD1. Germline loops: CDR1 MNHEY, CDR2 SVGAGI. The V segment lost 4 bases and the J segment 4 bases; nucleotides outside the gene matches: 5. There are 14 residues in the CDR3. CDR3 sequence (DNA): TGTGCCAGCAGTTCGGACAGGGCAAGAGAGACCCAGTACTTC. Residues: CASSSDRARETQYF.

V and J are TRBV29-1 and TRBJ1-3, with D unclear. CDR1 SQVTM and CDR2 ANQGSEA come from the germline V gene. Trimming took 7 bases from V and 4 from J, leaving 11 bases between them. CDR3 size: 12 residues. The CDR3 DNA is TGCAGCGCCGATGACGGGGGAAACACCATATATTTT. As protein: CSADDGGNTIYF.